This passage covers 24 T cell receptor beta chains from one sample sequenced in a study of CD8+CD57+ T cells in acquired aplastic anemia. CD8+CD57+ cell expansion had been shown by flow cytometry in patients chosen for sequencing. Profiles of TCR beta VDJ and CDR3 were generated from a genomic DNA template. TCRdb re-called the reads with MiXCR, one entry per CDR3 protein. Here the sample spans some 92,000 distinct CDR3 sequences, roughly two thirds being singletons. Sequenced input: sorted CD4+, CD8+, or CD8+CD57+ T cells (not recorded which) from PBMCs. The origin of the receptors is a human donor with aplastic anemia.

This sequence joins TRBV24-1 and TRBJ2-3; D unclear. The CDR3 runs to 14 residues. The V gene's germline CDR1 is KGHDR and CDR2 SFDVKD. Trimming pared 10 bases from V and 1 base from J, leaving 14 bases between. The CDR3 nucleotides are TGTGCCACAACCGGGCCCGGGCGCACAGATACGCAGTATTTT. Its translation is CATTGPGRTDTQYF.

The gene calls are TRBV29-1 and TRBJ2-3, with D possibly TRBD2 on 7 matching bases. There are 13 residues in the CDR3. Looked up from germline, CDR1 is SQVTM and CDR2 is ANQGSEA. Trimming pared 8 bases from V and 1 base from J, leaving 13 bases between. CDR3 loop: CSTEGGGTDTQYF. The CDR3 nucleotides read TGCAGCACGGAGGGGGGGGGCACAGATACGCAGTATTTT.

The chain combines TRBV25-1 with TRBJ1-1, with 8 bases matching TRBD1. Germline V lookup: CDR1 MGHDK, CDR2 SYGVNS. This CDR3 has 16 residues. Unmatched junction bases numbered 19, after V lost 5 bases and J lost 11 bases. CDR3 nucleotide sequence: TGTGCCAGCAGTAACCCCGGGACAGGCACCCAGGTTGATGCTTTCTTT. It translates to CASSNPGTGTQVDAFF.

This clonotype was seen only a few times. The gene calls are TRBV29-1 and TRBJ2-7; 9 nucleotides match TRBD2. This CDR3 region has 13 residues. J lost 1 base, V lost 7 bases, and 5 bases had no gene match. Germline lookup yields CDR1 SQVTM and CDR2 ANQGSEA. CDR3 DNA: TGCAGCGCCCTTAGCGGGAGTTCCTACGAGCAGTACTTC. Its protein is CSALSGSSYEQYF.

This rearrangement joins TRBV7-8 to TRBJ1-1; TRBD1 is a possible D gene (5 bases). Trimming left V 2 bases short and J 8 bases short, with 15 bases between. CDR3 size: 14 residues. Germline loops: CDR1 SGHVS, CDR2 FQNEAQ. CDR3 nucleotides: TGTGCCAGCAGCTTAAGTCAGAGGGGTGGGGAAGCTTTCTTT. Its translation: CASSLSQRGGEAFF.

The chain has TRBV6-1 and TRBJ2-7; D is uncertain. The germline V gene encodes CDR1 MNHNS and CDR2 SASEGT. The CDR3 length is 13 residues. V gave up 5 bases and J gave up 2 bases, with 10 bases separating them. In nucleotides, the CDR3 is TGTGCCAGCAGTCCCCGAACGACCTACGAGCAGTACTTC. Protein sequence: CASSPRTTYEQYF.

With regard to this clonotype: Possible read error: a much larger clone is one base away. V usage is TRBV20-1 and J usage is TRBJ2-3; 16 positions agree with TRBD2. CDR1 and CDR2 from the germline V gene are DFQATT and SNEGSKA (reference sequence). This CDR3 has 19 amino acids. The CDR3 DNA follows: TGCGGTGCTAGAGATTCGGGACTAGCGGGAGGGCCTCCTTGGGATACGCAGTATTTT. It encodes CGARDSGLAGGPPWDTQYF.

V and J are TRBV29-1 and TRBJ2-3; D gene ambiguous. Germline V CDR1 and CDR2: SQVTM, ANQGSEA. V was pared by 6 bases and J by 5 bases, with 6 bases between. The CDR3 has 10 amino acids. The CDR3 protein is CSVEQDTQYF. The CDR3 DNA is TGCAGCGTAGAACAAGATACGCAGTATTTT.

The chain has TRBV14 and TRBJ2-7; D gene ambiguous. The CDR3 extends over 13 amino acids. Trimming stripped 1 base from V and 7 bases from J, with 11 bases between. Germline CDR1 reads SGHDN; CDR2 reads FVKESK. In DNA form, the CDR3 reads TGTGCCAGCAGCCAAGGGTCGGGTGGTGAGCAGTACTTC. Its protein is CASSQGSGGEQYF.

The chain is built from TRBV29-1 and TRBJ1-1; maybe TRBD1 (5 bases). CDR3 length: 12 amino acids. Germline V gene lookup returns CDR1 SQVTM and CDR2 ANQGSEA. The V gene lost 4 bases and the J gene lost 2 bases, with 8 bases spanning the gap. DNA for the CDR3: TGCAGCGTTGTGGGGGACAACACTGAAGCTTTCTTT. As protein: CSVVGDNTEAFF.

Details on this clonotype: The junction and the germline gene differ at one end; a read error may be behind it. This rearrangement joins TRBV25-1 to TRBJ2-3; no definite D call. The CDR3 is 12 residues long. Germline CDR1 MGHDK, CDR2 SYGVNS. The CDR3 spells CASSFSPDAQYF. CDR3 in DNA: TGTGCCAGCAGCTTTTCACCAGATGCGCAGTATTTT.

This chain connects TRBV7-2 to TRBJ2-5; D is ambiguous. This CDR3 spans 13 amino acids. The V end was cut by 5 bases, the J end by 1 base, with 8 bases between. Germline values: CDR1 SGHTA, CDR2 FQGNSA. Written as DNA, the CDR3 is TGTGCCAGCAGCCCCGCCTCCCAAGAGACCCAGTACTTC. Residues: CASSPASQETQYF.

Turning to this clonotype: A read error may account for a junction end that differs from germline. V usage is TRBV20-1 and J usage is TRBJ1-1, with D unclear. This CDR3 is built from 13 residues. CDR1 is DFQATT, CDR2 SNEGSKA, per germline (reference sequence). The CDR3, as DNA: TGCAGTGCCCATGGACTGATGAACACTGAGGCTTTCTTT. Translated: CSAHGLMNTEAFF.

A few counts support this clonotype. The chain couples TRBV10-3 to TRBJ2-7; the match to TRBD2 covers 8 bases. The CDR3 has 15 amino acids. Losses at the gene ends were 8 bases for V and 4 bases for J; bases not matched to a gene: 13. Germline V gene sequence: CDR1 ENHRY, CDR2 SYGVKD. CDR3 loop: CAIASSASGFYEQYF. CDR3 nucleotides: TGTGCCATCGCGTCTTCGGCTAGCGGGTTTTACGAGCAGTACTTC.

The rearrangement joins TRBV5-4 to TRBJ2-5; D may correspond to TRBD1 or TRBD2 (7 bases each). Germline CDR1 and CDR2: SGHNT and YYREEE (reference sequence). This CDR3 is built from 16 residues. V was clipped by 4 bases and J by 2 bases, with 18 bases between them. The CDR3 DNA follows: TGTGCCAGCAGCCCAGGGGGGGTGTCAATGCAAGAGACCCAGTACTTC. It specifies CASSPGGVSMQETQYF.

This clonotype has at least ten counts. This chain joins TRBV15 and TRBJ2-7; the D is unclear. The CDR3 has 18 amino acids. V lost 3 bases, J lost 3 bases, and 24 bases lay in between. Germline CDR1 and CDR2: LNHNV and YYDKDF (reference sequence). The CDR3 DNA sequence: TGTGCCACCAGCAGGGTAGGACCGACTGGGGTCATTTTCTACGAGCAGTACTTC. It translates to CATSRVGPTGVIFYEQYF.

This sequence joins TRBV20-1 and TRBJ2-1; D is undetermined. The CDR3 is 12 residues long. Germline CDR1 and CDR2: DFQATT and SNEGSKA (reference sequence). Trimming cost V 6 bases and J 14 bases, with 20 bases left between them. CDR3 coding DNA: TGCAGTGCAAAGACCCTCGGTCCTACCGAGTTCTTC. Protein product: CSAKTLGPTEFF.

This chain joins TRBV6-1 and TRBJ1-6, with 7 positions matching TRBD1. Germline values: CDR1 MNHNS, CDR2 SASEGT. This CDR3 is 13 amino acids long. V dropped 8 bases and J dropped 10; count of bases not matched to a gene: 8. Here the CDR3 DNA reads TGTGCCAGCCGACAGGGAAGTGGGTCACCCCTCCACTTT. Translating it yields CASRQGSGSPLHF.

The V call is TRBV20-1, the J call TRBJ1-6; D is uncertain. V dropped 0 bases and J dropped 12 bases, with 12 bases sitting between them. The CDR3 is 13 residues long. The germline gives CDR1 DFQATT, CDR2 SNEGSKA (reference sequence). The CDR3 region has the DNA TGCAGTGCTAGAGATCCCACGGGCGAACCCCTCCACTTT. Protein product: CSARDPTGEPLHF.

The CDR3 region has the DNA TGTGCCAGCAGGGTCATACAGGGTGCCTATGGCTACACCTTC. Translated, it gives CASRVIQGAYGYTF. The V call is TRBV2, the J call TRBJ1-2; tentatively, D is TRBD1 (6 bases). The CDR3 totals 14 residues. Trimming took 6 bases from V and 4 from J, leaving 15 bases between them. Germline V lookup: CDR1 SNHLY, CDR2 FYNNEI.

The sample holds a few counts of this clonotype. The chain uses TRBV10-3 and TRBJ2-7; possibly TRBD1 for D (5 bases). The CDR3 is 12 amino acids. Trimming shortened V by 4 bases and J by 5 bases, and 9 bases separated the two germline ends. CDR1 and CDR2 from the germline V gene are ENHRY and SYGVKD. The CDR3 sequence is CAISGQGNEQYF. The CDR3 DNA follows: TGTGCCATCAGTGGTCAGGGAAACGAGCAGTACTTC.

This chain links TRBV7-6 with TRBJ1-2; D uncertain. Trimming stripped 2 bases from V and 6 bases from J, with 19 bases between. Germline assignment: CDR1 SGHVS and CDR2 FNYEAQ. This CDR3 is built from 16 residues. The CDR3 DNA is TGTGCCAGCAGCTTATTGTGGTATAGTAGATCGGATGGCTACACCTTC. This gives the protein CASSLLWYSRSDGYTF.

This sequence joins TRBV10-2 and TRBJ2-7; D call uncertain. The germline V and J ends were trimmed by 3 bases and 4 bases, with 16 bases remaining between them. Germline CDR1 WSHSY, CDR2 SAAADI. CDR3 size: 15 residues. CDR3 DNA: TGCGCCAGCAGTGACTTAGGACGGATTCGGTACGAGCAGTACTTC. This codes for CASSDLGRIRYEQYF.

The rearrangement links TRBV24-1 to TRBJ2-1, with 10 bases lining up with TRBD1. J was trimmed by 6 bases and V by 3 bases; bases with no gene match: 7. The germline CDR1 and CDR2 sequences are KGHDR and SFDVKD. The CDR3 runs to 16 residues. DNA of the CDR3: TGTGCCACCAGTGATCCCGGGACAGGGGAAGGCAATGAGCAGTTCTTC. This gives the protein CATSDPGTGEGNEQFF.